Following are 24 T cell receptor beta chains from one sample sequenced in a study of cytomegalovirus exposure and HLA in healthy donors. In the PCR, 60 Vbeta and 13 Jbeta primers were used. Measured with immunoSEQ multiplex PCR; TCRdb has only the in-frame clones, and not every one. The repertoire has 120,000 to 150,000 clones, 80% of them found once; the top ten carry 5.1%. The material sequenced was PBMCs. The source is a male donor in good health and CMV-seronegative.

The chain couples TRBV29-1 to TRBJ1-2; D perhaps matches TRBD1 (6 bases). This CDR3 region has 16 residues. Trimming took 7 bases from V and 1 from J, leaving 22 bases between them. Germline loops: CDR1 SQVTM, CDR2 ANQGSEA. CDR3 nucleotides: TGCAGCGCCACAAAACCGACGACAGGCATTAACTATGGCTACACCTTC. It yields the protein CSATKPTTGINYGYTF.

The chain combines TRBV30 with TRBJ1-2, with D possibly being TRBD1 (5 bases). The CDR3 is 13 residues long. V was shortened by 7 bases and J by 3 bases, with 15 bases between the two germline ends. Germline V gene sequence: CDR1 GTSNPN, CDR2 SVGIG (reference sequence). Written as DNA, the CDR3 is TGTGCCTACACGGGGGACCGAGACTATGGCTACACCTTC. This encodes CAYTGDRDYGYTF.

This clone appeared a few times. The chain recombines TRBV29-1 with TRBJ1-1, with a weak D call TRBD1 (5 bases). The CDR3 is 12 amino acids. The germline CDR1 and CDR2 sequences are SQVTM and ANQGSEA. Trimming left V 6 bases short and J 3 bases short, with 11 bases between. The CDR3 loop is CSVSKGDTEAFF. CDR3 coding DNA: TGCAGCGTCTCGAAAGGGGACACTGAAGCTTTCTTT.

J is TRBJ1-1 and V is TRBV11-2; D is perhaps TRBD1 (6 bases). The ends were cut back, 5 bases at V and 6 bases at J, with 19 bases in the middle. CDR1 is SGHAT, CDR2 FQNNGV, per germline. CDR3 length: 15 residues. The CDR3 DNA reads TGTGCCAGCAGCCACCTACACCCGCAGGGGCCTGAAGCTTTCTTT. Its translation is CASSHLHPQGPEAFF.

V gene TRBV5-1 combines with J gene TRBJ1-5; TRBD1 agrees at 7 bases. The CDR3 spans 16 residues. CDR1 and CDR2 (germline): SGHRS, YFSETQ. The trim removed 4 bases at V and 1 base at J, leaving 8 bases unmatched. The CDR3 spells CASSISPGGSNQPQHF. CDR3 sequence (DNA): TGCGCCAGCAGCATTTCTCCAGGGGGAAGCAATCAGCCCCAGCATTTT.

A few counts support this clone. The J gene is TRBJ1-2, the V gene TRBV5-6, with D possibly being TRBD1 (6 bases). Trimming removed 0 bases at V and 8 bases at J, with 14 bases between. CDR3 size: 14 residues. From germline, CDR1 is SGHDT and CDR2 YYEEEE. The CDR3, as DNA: TGTGCCAGCAGCTTGGACAGGGTCCTCTCGGGCTACACCTTC. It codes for CASSLDRVLSGYTF. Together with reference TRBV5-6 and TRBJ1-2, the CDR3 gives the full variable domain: DAGVTQSPTHLIKTRGQQVTLRCSPKSGHDTVSWYQQALGQGPQFIFQYYEEEERQRGNFPDRFSGHQFPNYSSELNVNALLLGDSALYLCASSLDRVLSGYTFGSGTRLTVV.

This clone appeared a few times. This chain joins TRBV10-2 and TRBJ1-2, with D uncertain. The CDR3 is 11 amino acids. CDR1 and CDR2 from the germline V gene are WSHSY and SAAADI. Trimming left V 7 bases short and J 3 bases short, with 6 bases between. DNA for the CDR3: TGCGCCAGCAAGGAGGACTATGGCTACACCTTC. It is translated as CASKEDYGYTF.

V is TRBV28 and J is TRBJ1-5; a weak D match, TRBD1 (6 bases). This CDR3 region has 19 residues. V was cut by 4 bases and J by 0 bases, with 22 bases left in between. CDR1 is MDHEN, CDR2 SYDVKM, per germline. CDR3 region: CASSSKLALGTHSNQPQHF. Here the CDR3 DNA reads TGTGCCAGCAGTTCCAAGTTGGCGCTCGGGACACATAGCAATCAGCCCCAGCATTTT.

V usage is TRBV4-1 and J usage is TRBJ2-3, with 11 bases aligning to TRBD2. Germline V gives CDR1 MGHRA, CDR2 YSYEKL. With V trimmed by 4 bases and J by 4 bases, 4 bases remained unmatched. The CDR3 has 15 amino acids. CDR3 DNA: TGCGCCAGCAGCCGTGTAGCGGGGGGGTCAGATACGCAGTATTTT. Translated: CASSRVAGGSDTQYF.

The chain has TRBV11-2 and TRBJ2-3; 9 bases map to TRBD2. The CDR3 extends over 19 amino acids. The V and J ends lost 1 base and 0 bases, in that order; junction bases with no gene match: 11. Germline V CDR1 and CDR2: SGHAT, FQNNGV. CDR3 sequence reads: CASSLVGGGGALSTDTQYF. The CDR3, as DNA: TGTGCCAGCAGCTTAGTTGGCGGCGGGGGGGCCCTTAGCACAGATACGCAGTATTTT.

CDR3 sequence: CASSLTGGFSPLHF. The CDR3, as DNA: TGTGCCAGCAGCTTAACGGGGGGCTTTTCACCCCTCCACTTT. The V call is TRBV7-2, the J call TRBJ1-6, with a tentative D call TRBD1 (6 bases). The germline V gene encodes CDR1 SGHTA and CDR2 FQGNSA. V was trimmed by 2 bases and J by 9 bases, leaving 11 bases between them. CDR3 length: 14 residues.

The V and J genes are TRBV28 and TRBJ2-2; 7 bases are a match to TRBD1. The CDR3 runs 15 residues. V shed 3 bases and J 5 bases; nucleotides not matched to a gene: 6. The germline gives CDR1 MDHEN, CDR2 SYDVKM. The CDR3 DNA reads TGTGCCAGCAGTTTGTTGGCAGGGGGAACCGGGGAGCTGTTTTTT. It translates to CASSLLAGGTGELFF.

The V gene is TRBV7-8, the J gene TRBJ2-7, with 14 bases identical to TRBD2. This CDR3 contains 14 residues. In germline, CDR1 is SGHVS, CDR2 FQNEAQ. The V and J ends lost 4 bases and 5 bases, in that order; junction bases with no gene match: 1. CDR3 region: CASSWGLAGDEQYF. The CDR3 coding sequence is TGTGCCAGCAGCTGGGGACTAGCGGGGGACGAGCAGTACTTC.

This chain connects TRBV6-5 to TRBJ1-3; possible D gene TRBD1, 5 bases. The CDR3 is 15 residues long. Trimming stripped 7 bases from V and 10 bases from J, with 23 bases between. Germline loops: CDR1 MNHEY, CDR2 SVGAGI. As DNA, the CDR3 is TGTGCCAGCATCGGCGGGACCGGGACGAGTCGAACCATATATTTT. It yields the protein CASIGGTGTSRTIYF.

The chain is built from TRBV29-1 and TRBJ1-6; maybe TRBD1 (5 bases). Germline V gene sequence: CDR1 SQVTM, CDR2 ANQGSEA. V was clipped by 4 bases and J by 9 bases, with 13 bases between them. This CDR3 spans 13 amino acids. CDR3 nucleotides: TGCAGCGTTGGCACAGGTTCGGGTTCACCCCTCCACTTT. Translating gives CSVGTGSGSPLHF.

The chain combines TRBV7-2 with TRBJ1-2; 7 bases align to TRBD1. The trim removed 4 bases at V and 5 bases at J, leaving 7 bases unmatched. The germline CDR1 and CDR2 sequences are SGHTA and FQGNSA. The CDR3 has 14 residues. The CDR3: CASSSGQTFYGYTF. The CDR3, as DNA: TGTGCCAGCAGCTCGGGACAGACCTTTTATGGCTACACCTTC.

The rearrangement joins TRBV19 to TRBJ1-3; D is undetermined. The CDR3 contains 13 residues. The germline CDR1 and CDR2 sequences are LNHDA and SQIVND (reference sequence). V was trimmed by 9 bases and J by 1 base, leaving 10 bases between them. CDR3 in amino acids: CASSTESGNTIYF. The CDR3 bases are TGTGCCAGCTCGACGGAGTCTGGAAACACCATATATTTT.

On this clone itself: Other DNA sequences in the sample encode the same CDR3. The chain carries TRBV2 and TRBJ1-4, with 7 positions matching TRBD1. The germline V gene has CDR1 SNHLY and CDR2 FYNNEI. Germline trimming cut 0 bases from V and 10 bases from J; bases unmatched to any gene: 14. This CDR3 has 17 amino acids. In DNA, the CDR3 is TGTGCCAGCAGTGAAGCGCGGGTTGGGACAGTTCAGGGAAAACTGTTTTTT. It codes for CASSEARVGTVQGKLFF.

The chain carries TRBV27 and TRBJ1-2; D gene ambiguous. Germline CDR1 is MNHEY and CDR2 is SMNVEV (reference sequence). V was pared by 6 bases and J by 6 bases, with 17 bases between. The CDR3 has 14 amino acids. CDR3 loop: CASSPLAGRHGYTF. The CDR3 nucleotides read TGTGCCAGCAGCCCTCTCGCCGGGAGACATGGCTACACCTTC.

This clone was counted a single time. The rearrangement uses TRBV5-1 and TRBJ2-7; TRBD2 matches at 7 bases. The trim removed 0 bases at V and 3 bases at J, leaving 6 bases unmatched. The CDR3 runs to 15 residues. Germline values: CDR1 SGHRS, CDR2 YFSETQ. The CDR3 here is CASSLEAGTYYEQYF. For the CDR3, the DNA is TGCGCCAGCAGCTTGGAAGCGGGGACGTACTACGAGCAGTACTTC.

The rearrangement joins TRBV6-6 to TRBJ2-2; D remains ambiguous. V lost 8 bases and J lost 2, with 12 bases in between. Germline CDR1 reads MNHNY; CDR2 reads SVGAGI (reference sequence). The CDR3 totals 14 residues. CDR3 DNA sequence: TGTGCCAGCGTCCCGGGTCGTAACACCGGGGAGCTGTTTTTT. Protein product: CASVPGRNTGELFF.

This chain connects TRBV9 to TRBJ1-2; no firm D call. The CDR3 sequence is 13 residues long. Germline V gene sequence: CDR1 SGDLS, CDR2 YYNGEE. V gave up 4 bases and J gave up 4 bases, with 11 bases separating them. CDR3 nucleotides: TGTGCCAGCAGCTTGAGCGAGACCTATGGCTACACCTTC. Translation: CASSLSETYGYTF.

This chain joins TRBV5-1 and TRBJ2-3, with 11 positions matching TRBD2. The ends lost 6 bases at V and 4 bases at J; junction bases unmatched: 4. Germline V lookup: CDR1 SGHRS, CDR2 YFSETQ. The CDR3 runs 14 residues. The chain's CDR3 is CASTSGGIADTQYF. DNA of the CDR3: TGCGCCAGCACTAGCGGGGGGATTGCAGATACGCAGTATTTT.

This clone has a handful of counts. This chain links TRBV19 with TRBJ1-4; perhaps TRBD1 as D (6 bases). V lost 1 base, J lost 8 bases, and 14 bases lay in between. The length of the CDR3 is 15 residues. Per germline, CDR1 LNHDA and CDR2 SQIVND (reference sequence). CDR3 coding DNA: TGTGCCAGTAGTATAGCGGGGACACTACAGGAAAAACTGTTTTTT. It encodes CASSIAGTLQEKLFF. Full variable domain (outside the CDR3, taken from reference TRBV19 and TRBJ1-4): DGGITQSPKYLFRKEGQNVTLSCEQNLNHDAMYWYRQDPGQGLRLIYYSQIVNDFQKGDIAEGYSVSREKKESFPLTVTSAQKNPTAFYLCASSIAGTLQEKLFFGSGTQLSVL.